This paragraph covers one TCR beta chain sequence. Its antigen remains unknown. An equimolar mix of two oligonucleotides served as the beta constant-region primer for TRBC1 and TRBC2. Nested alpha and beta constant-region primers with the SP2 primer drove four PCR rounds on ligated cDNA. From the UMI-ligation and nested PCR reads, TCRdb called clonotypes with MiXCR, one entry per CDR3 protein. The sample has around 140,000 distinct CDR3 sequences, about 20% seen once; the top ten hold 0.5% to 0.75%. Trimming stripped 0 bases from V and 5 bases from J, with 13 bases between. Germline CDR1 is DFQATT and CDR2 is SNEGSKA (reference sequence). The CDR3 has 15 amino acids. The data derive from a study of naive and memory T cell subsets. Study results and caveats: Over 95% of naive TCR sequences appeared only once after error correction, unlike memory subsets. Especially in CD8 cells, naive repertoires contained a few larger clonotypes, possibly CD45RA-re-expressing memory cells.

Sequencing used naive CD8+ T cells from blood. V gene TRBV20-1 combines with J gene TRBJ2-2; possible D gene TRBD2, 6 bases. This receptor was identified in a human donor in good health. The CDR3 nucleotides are TGCAGTGCTAGAGATCGAGAAGGAGGGACCGGGGAGCTGTTTTTT. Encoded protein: CSARDREGGTGELFF.